The clone carrying this TCR beta chain was seen at least ten times. Its antigen is unidentified. These data belong to a study of T cell repertoires in cytomegalovirus infection. Study-wide context: Public TCR beta signatures indicated both CMV infection and matching HLA type.

Notes on the study in general: Ex vivo, HLA-C-restricted CMV-specific TCR beta clonotypes prevailed over the rest of the response.

TCRdb recomputed calls from the reads with MiXCR, one row per CDR3 protein. This repertoire shows around 290,000 distinct CDR3 sequences, under 30% found once; its top ten account for over 11%. Germline assignment: CDR1 SGHVS and CDR2 FQNEAQ. The CDR3 length is 15 residues. V was pared by 5 bases and J by 2 bases, with 16 bases between. Material: PBMCs. The chain carries TRBV7-8 and TRBJ2-7, with D possibly matching TRBD1 (6 bases). The receptor was derived from a human donor in good health (CMV status not recorded). Some clones in this sample may be carry-over from other donors' samples. The CDR3 is CASSRSTGLPYEQYF. As DNA, the CDR3 is TGTGCCAGCAGCCGATCCACAGGGTTGCCCTACGAGCAGTACTTC.